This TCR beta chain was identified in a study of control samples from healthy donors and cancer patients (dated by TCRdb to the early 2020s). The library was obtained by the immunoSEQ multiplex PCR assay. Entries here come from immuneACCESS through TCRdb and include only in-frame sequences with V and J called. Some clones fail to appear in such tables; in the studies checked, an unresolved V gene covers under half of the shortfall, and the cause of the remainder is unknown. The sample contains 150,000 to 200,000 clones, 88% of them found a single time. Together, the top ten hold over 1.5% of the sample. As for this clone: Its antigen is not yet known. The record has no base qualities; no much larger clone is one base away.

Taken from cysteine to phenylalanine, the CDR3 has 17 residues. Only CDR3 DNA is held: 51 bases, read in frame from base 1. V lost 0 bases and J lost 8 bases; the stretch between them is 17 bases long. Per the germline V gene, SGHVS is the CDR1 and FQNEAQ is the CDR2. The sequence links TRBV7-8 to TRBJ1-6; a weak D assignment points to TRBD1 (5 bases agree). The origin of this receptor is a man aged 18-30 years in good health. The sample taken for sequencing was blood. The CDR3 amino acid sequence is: CASSLARGVSVYSPLHF. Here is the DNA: TGTGCCAGCAGCTTAGCGCGGGGGGTTTCGGTCTATTCACCCCTCCACTTT.